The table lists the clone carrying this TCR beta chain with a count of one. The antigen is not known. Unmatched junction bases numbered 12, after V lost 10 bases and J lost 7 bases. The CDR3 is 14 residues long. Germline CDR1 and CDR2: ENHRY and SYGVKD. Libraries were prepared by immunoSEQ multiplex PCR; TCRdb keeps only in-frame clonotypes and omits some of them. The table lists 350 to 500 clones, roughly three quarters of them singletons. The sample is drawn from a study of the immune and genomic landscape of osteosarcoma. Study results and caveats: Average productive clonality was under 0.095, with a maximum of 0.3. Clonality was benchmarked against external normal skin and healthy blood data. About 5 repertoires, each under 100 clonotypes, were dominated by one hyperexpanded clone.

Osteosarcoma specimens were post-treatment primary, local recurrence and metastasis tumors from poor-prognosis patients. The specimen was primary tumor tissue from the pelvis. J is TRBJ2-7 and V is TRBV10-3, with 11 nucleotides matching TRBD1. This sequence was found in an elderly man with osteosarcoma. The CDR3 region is CASQPGQGAREQYF. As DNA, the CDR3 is TGTGCCAGCCAACCCGGACAGGGGGCGCGGGAGCAGTACTTC.